This is a list of T cell receptor beta chains from one sample in a study of early T cells in non-severe SARS-CoV-2 infection. Each CDR3 protein gets one entry after TCRdb re-called the 5' RACE reads with MiXCR. The sample contains some 29,000 distinct CDR3 sequences, roughly 5.4% of which appear only once. Sequencing was done on a sample of whole blood. These receptors were obtained from an adult who was a healthcare worker with PCR-confirmed SARS-CoV-2 infection or an uninfected control (not recorded which). The CDR3 runs from the conserved cysteine through the conserved F or W. A D gene is named only where the DNA matches it firmly. The size entry is marked missing in some rows and otherwise reads once, few, many or a size class.

d_call	v_call	clone_size	j_call	cdr3_aa	cdr3_nt
.	TRBV6-6	many	TRBJ1-5	CASRGQGNQPQHF	TGTGCCAGCAGGGGGCAAGGCAATCAGCCCCAGCATTTT
.	TRBV7-9	many	TRBJ1-1	CASSVRVTEAFF	TGTGCCAGCAGCGTAAGGGTTACTGAAGCTTTCTTT
.	TRBV5-1	many	TRBJ2-7	CASRLGGSYEQYF	TGCGCCAGCAGATTAGGGGGTTCCTACGAGCAGTACTTC
TRBD1	TRBV6-5	.	TRBJ2-7	CASSPEWTGGTYEQYF	TGTGCCAGCAGTCCCGAGTGGACAGGGGGGACCTACGAGCAGTACTTC
.	TRBV10-3	many	TRBJ2-7	CAISAGARDYEQYF	TGTGCCATCAGTGCAGGAGCGCGTGACTACGAGCAGTACTTC
.	TRBV28	.	TRBJ1-5	CATHWAGNQPQHF	TGTGCCACCCATTGGGCGGGAAATCAGCCCCAGCATTTT
TRBD2	TRBV28	few	TRBJ2-3	CASSSLTSGIADTQYF	TGTGCCAGCAGCTCGCTAACTAGCGGGATCGCAGATACGCAGTATTTT
.	TRBV28	few	TRBJ2-5	CASSATGSGQETQYF	TGTGCCAGCAGTGCCACCGGGAGCGGCCAAGAGACCCAGTACTTC
TRBD1	TRBV5-1	many	TRBJ2-6	CASSFTGQTYSGANVLTF	TGCGCCAGCAGCTTCACGGGACAGACATACTCTGGGGCCAACGTCCTGACTTTC
.	TRBV7-6	few	TRBJ2-7	CASSLTEMGLSYEQYF	TGTGCCAGCAGCTTAACCGAGATGGGGCTATCCTACGAGCAGTACTTC
TRBD2	TRBV30	.	TRBJ2-3	CAWSGSGRTDTQYF	TGTGCCTGGAGTGGGAGCGGGAGAACAGATACGCAGTATTTT
TRBD2	TRBV5-4	many	TRBJ2-7	CASSSLTGTSGSEQYF	TGTGCCAGCAGCTCCTTAACCGGGACTAGCGGGAGTGAGCAGTACTTC
.	TRBV28	.	TRBJ2-4	CASSFSGQDIAKNIQYF	TGTGCCAGCAGTTTCTCTGGGCAGGACATAGCCAAAAACATTCAGTACTTC
.	TRBV7-9	many	TRBJ2-5	CASSLAARAGTQYF	TGTGCCAGCAGCTTAGCGGCGAGAGCGGGGACCCAGTACTTC
.	TRBV7-3	many	TRBJ2-6	CASSLLGHLNSGANVLTF	TGTGCCAGCAGCTTACTCGGACACCTTAACTCTGGGGCCAACGTCCTGACTTTC
TRBD1	TRBV18	many	TRBJ1-5	CASSPGTGGQPQHF	TGTGCCAGCTCACCAGGGACAGGGGGCCAGCCCCAGCATTTT
.	TRBV5-1	many	TRBJ2-1	CASRLRDTDNEQFF	TGCGCCAGCAGACTCCGGGACACCGACAATGAGCAGTTCTTC
TRBD1	TRBV6-2/TRBV6-3	few	TRBJ2-3	CASRIDRGTDTQYF	TGTGCCAGCAGAATCGACAGGGGTACAGATACGCAGTATTTT
TRBD1	TRBV7-2	many	TRBJ2-7	CASSLGQGAYEQYF	TGTGCCAGCAGCCTTGGACAGGGGGCCTACGAGCAGTACTTC
.	TRBV6-5	many	TRBJ1-3	CASSYSAGTSGNTIYF	TGTGCCAGCAGTTACTCAGCAGGCACCTCTGGAAACACCATATATTTT
.	TRBV5-1	many	TRBJ1-2	CASSPEGQPGGGNYGYTF	TGCGCCAGCAGCCCGGAAGGACAACCTGGAGGGGGAAACTATGGCTACACCTTC
TRBD1	TRBV13	many	TRBJ1-6	CASSLAGTDNSPLHF	TGTGCCAGCAGCTTGGCGGGGACAGATAATTCACCCCTCCACTTT
.	TRBV4-3	many	TRBJ1-4	CASSQQLTSNEKLFF	TGCGCCAGCAGCCAGCAACTTACTAGTAATGAAAAACTGTTTTTT
.	TRBV12-3/TRBV12-4	many	TRBJ2-2	CASSTRGVNTGELFF	TGTGCCAGCAGTACAAGGGGGGTTAACACCGGGGAGCTGTTTTTT
.	TRBV12-3/TRBV12-4	many	TRBJ2-5	CASSSGRTIQETQYF	TGTGCCAGCAGTTCGGGCAGAACTATCCAAGAGACCCAGTACTTC
.	TRBV6-1	many	TRBJ2-6	CASSDSSLSGANVLTF	TGTGCCAGCAGTGACTCATCACTCTCTGGGGCCAACGTCCTGACTTTC
.	TRBV24-1	few	TRBJ2-3	CTTSDSRGYTQYF	TGTACCACCAGTGATTCCCGGGGATATACGCAGTATTTT
TRBD2	TRBV27	medium-sized	TRBJ2-3	CASSLLGTSGTTDTQYF	TGTGCCAGCAGTTTACTCGGGACTAGCGGGACTACAGATACGCAGTATTTT
TRBD2	TRBV30	many	TRBJ2-1	CAWSVLAGGSDEQFF	TGTGCCTGGAGTGTACTAGCGGGAGGGAGCGATGAGCAGTTCTTC
.	TRBV12-3/TRBV12-4	many	TRBJ2-7	CASSLGRSYEQYF	TGTGCCAGCAGTTTAGGCAGATCCTACGAGCAGTACTTC
TRBD1	TRBV6-5	many	TRBJ2-7	CASSHGQGSEQYF	TGTGCCAGCAGCCACGGACAGGGGAGCGAGCAGTACTTC
.	TRBV7-9	few	TRBJ2-7	CASSLLTADEQYF	TGTGCCAGCAGCTTATTAACCGCGGACGAGCAGTACTTC
TRBD2	TRBV10-3	.	TRBJ2-1	CAISDTSGRLEQFF	TGTGCCATCAGTGATACTAGCGGGCGCCTGGAGCAGTTCTTC
.	TRBV7-9	many	TRBJ1-6	CASSSHASRNNSPLHF	TGTGCCAGCAGCTCCCACGCTAGCCGAAATAATTCACCCCTCCACTTT
.	TRBV4-1	many	TRBJ1-2	CASRKQGVYGYTF	TGCGCCAGCAGGAAACAGGGAGTCTATGGCTACACCTTC
TRBD2	TRBV30	many	TRBJ2-3	CAWTKLVPLAGFSDTQYF	TGTGCCTGGACCAAGTTGGTTCCACTAGCGGGATTTTCGGATACGCAGTATTTT
.	TRBV5-1	.	TRBJ1-4	CASSLAGATNEKLFF	TGCGCCAGCAGCTTGGCCGGTGCAACTAATGAAAAACTGTTTTTT
TRBD2	TRBV7-9	many	TRBJ2-1	CASSAGTSGRGYNEQFF	TGTGCCAGCAGCGCAGGGACTAGCGGGAGAGGGTACAATGAGCAGTTCTTC
TRBD1	TRBV6-5	.	TRBJ1-2	CASSSSTGDGYGYTF	TGTGCCAGCAGTTCATCGACAGGGGACGGCTATGGCTACACCTTC
.	TRBV6-5	few	TRBJ1-1	CASSKAHMNTEAFF	TGTGCCAGCAGTAAGGCCCACATGAACACTGAAGCTTTCTTT
.	TRBV18	many	TRBJ1-1	CASSPGGNRNTEAFF	TGTGCCAGCTCACCCGGCGGGAACAGGAACACTGAAGCTTTCTTT
TRBD2	TRBV20-1	many	TRBJ2-1	CSARVAGVDNEQFF	TGCAGTGCTAGAGTAGCGGGAGTTGACAATGAGCAGTTCTTC
.	TRBV12-3/TRBV12-4	many	TRBJ1-5	CASSYTGDDQPQHF	TGTGCCAGCAGTTACACCGGGGACGATCAGCCCCAGCATTTT
TRBD1	TRBV9	many	TRBJ2-1	CASSATGTGPNEQFF	TGTGCCAGCAGCGCTACCGGGACAGGGCCCAATGAGCAGTTCTTC
.	TRBV24-1	many	TRBJ1-5	CATSDRTYSNQPQHF	TGTGCCACCAGTGATAGGACATATAGCAATCAGCCCCAGCATTTT
.	TRBV30	few	TRBJ1-3	CAWSGSSGNTIYF	TGTGCCTGGAGTGGGAGCTCTGGAAACACCATATATTTT
.	TRBV20-1	few	TRBJ2-4	CSARDPLRDAKNIQYF	TGCAGTGCTAGAGATCCCCTCCGGGACGCCAAAAACATTCAGTACTTC
.	TRBV7-6	.	TRBJ2-1	CASSTTGYNEQFF	TGTGCCAGCAGCACGACAGGTTACAATGAGCAGTTCTTC
.	TRBV20-1	many	TRBJ1-2	CSAPAQGGDRGYTF	TGCAGTGCTCCCGCCCAAGGGGGGGACCGTGGCTACACCTTC
.	TRBV20-1	many	TRBJ1-5	CSARTQGNQPQHF	TGCAGTGCTAGAACTCAGGGGAATCAGCCCCAGCATTTT
.	TRBV28	few	TRBJ1-2	CASLPDRNYGYTF	TGTGCCAGCCTGCCGGACAGAAACTATGGCTACACCTTC
TRBD1	TRBV20-1	.	TRBJ2-7	CSAPRGGQGKGNEQYF	TGCAGTGCTCCAAGGGGCGGACAGGGGAAGGGGAACGAGCAGTACTTC
.	TRBV28	many	TRBJ2-2	CASSLLPGWRRKTGELFF	TGTGCCAGCAGTTTATTACCGGGGTGGAGGAGGAAGACCGGGGAGCTGTTTTTT
TRBD2	TRBV3-1	many	TRBJ2-2	CASSQEGLAATGELFF	TGTGCCAGCAGCCAAGAGGGACTAGCGGCGACCGGGGAGCTGTTTTTT